This is a list of T cell receptor beta chains from one sample in a study of human thymus T cells. TCRdb's copy holds only in-frame clones and misses some; the assay was immunoSEQ multiplex PCR. The sample lists around 45,000 clones, 95% seen once, with around 0.2% in the top ten. What was sequenced was blood. Receptors were obtained from a girl under three years old with a congenital heart defect but otherwise immunologically healthy. The CDR3 runs from the conserved cysteine through the conserved F or W. The D gene is left open where the match is weak. Rows may omit the clone size; those that give it use once, few, many or a size class.

J | V | D | size | CDR3 | DNA
TRBJ2-2 | TRBV5-4 | . | . | CASSPAGSNTGELFF | TGTGCCAGCAGCCCCGCGGGCTCGAACACCGGGGAGCTGTTTTTT
TRBJ2-2 | TRBV10-3 | . | . | CADKNPGELFF | TGTGCCGACAAAAATCCCGGGGAGCTGTTTTTT
TRBJ2-6 | TRBV27 | . | once | CASSLLAGANVLTF | TGTGCCAGCAGTTTACTGGCTGGGGCCAACGTCCTGACTTTC
TRBJ2-1 | TRBV21-1 | . | . | CASSKAPHEQFF | TGTGCCAGCAGCAAAGCGCCGCACGAGCAGTTCTTC
TRBJ2-3 | TRBV19 | . | . | CASRQGITDTQYF | TGTGCCAGTAGACAGGGAATCACAGATACGCAGTATTTT
TRBJ2-7 | TRBV9 | TRBD2 | . | CASSVALAGDGEQYF | TGTGCCAGCAGCGTAGCCCTAGCGGGAGACGGCGAGCAGTACTTC
TRBJ2-2 | TRBV10-1 | . | . | CASSEQGYAGELFF | TGCGCCAGCAGTGAGCAGGGGTACGCCGGGGAGCTGTTTTTT
TRBJ2-3 | TRBV28 | . | . | CASSRGGPSTDTQYF | TGTGCCAGCAGCAGGGGGGGACCTAGCACAGATACGCAGTATTTT
TRBJ2-5 | TRBV27 | . | . | CASSFSGRAGGETQYF | TGTGCCAGCAGTTTCTCGGGCAGGGCGGGCGGGGAGACCCAGTACTTC
TRBJ1-3 | TRBV29-1 | . | . | CSVSGAGSGNTIYF | TGCAGCGTTTCGGGTGCGGGATCAGGAAACACCATATATTTT